The 21 T cell receptor beta chains reported below all come from one sample, sequenced in a study of CD8 T cells in ankylosing spondylitis. Findings and limits, study-wide: For ankylosing spondylitis blood, a TCR beta motif of 8 or 9 highly homologous variants appeared characteristic.

These receptors lack a known antigen. TCRdb re-derived calls from the 5' RACE reads in MiXCR, one entry per CDR3 protein. This table has 700,000 to 1,000,000 distinct CDR3 sequences, approximately 10% appearing once. The specimen sequenced was blood, either unsorted or a sorted T cell fraction (not recorded which). All receptors derive from a male donor with ankylosing spondylitis.

At least ten counts were recorded for this clonotype. The V call is TRBV7-8, the J call TRBJ1-2; tentatively, D is TRBD1 (5 bases). The length of the CDR3 is 14 residues. CDR1 and CDR2 (germline): SGHVS, FQNEAQ. Trimming removed 0 bases from V and 4 bases from J, with 9 bases in between. The CDR3 nucleotides are TGTGCCAGCAGCTTAGCGGGACGTGGCTATGGCTACACCTTC. It translates to CASSLAGRGYGYTF.

In this sample, this clonotype turned up many times. The V gene is TRBV12-3 or TRBV12-4, the J gene TRBJ2-7; D remains ambiguous. CDR3 length: 13 residues. Trimming stripped 1 base from V and 6 bases from J, with 10 bases between. This CDR3 is CASSLGTEAEQYF. CDR3 bases: TGTGCCAGCAGTTTAGGCACAGAAGCCGAGCAGTACTTC.

This clonotype was observed a few times. The chain recombines TRBV7-2 with TRBJ2-7; 7 positions match TRBD1. Germline V gene sequence: CDR1 SGHTA, CDR2 FQGNSA. The trim removed 5 bases at V and 0 bases at J, leaving 7 bases unmatched. The CDR3 is made up of 15 amino acids. The CDR3 sequence is CASSPSRDSSYEQYF. The DNA of the CDR3 is TGTGCCAGCAGCCCCTCCCGGGACAGCTCCTACGAGCAGTACTTC.

The chain couples TRBV27 to TRBJ1-4; 10 nucleotides agree with TRBD1. V lost 3 bases, J lost 8 bases, and 6 bases stayed unmatched. Germline loops: CDR1 MNHEY, CDR2 SMNVEV (reference sequence). The CDR3 consists of 15 residues. As DNA, the CDR3 is TGTGCCAGCAGTTTGTTGACAGGGGGCAGGGAAAAACTGTTTTTT. It translates to CASSLLTGGREKLFF.

In its sample, this clonotype was seen many times. The CDR3 nucleotides read TGCAGTGCTAGTAGCGGGGTCTACGAGCAGTACTTC. Protein: CSASSGVYEQYF. The V and J genes are TRBV20-1 and TRBJ2-7; 8 nucleotides align to TRBD2. CDR3 length: 12 amino acids. The J segment lost 3 bases and the V segment lost 3 bases, leaving 1 base of the junction unmatched. CDR1 and CDR2 from the germline V gene are DFQATT and SNEGSKA (reference sequence).

This clonotype was detected only a few times. This chain connects TRBV11-2 to TRBJ1-2; D gene unclear. Trimming removed 4 bases from V and 4 bases from J, with 10 bases in between. CDR3 length: 13 residues. Germline CDR1 SGHAT, CDR2 FQNNGV. The CDR3 loop reads CASSSGGPYGYTF. CDR3 bases: TGTGCCAGCAGCTCAGGCGGCCCCTATGGCTACACCTTC.

J is TRBJ2-5 and V is TRBV12-3 or TRBV12-4; no firm D call. CDR3 length: 16 residues. The ends were cut back, 5 bases at V and 6 bases at J, with 22 bases in the middle. DNA for the CDR3: TGTGCCAGCAGTGCCCCCCGAGTCGGGCGCCGGAAGACCCAGTACTTC. Encoded protein: CASSAPRVGRRKTQYF.

This chain's CDR3 is CASSVLGRYNEQFF. CDR3 nucleotide sequence: TGTGCCAGCAGCGTGCTTGGTCGCTACAATGAGCAGTTCTTC. The chain carries TRBV6-2 or TRBV6-3 and TRBJ2-1; D remains unclear. CDR1 and CDR2 from the germline V gene are MNHEY and SVGEGT. This CDR3 is built from 14 residues. Trimming took 6 bases from V and 3 from J, leaving 12 bases between them.

This clonotype was detected a few times. This chain joins TRBV5-8 and TRBJ2-5; possibly TRBD1 for D (6 bases). Trimming removed 5 bases at V and 0 bases at J, with 17 bases between. CDR1 and CDR2 from the germline V gene are SGHTS and YDEGEE. The CDR3 loop spans 16 amino acids. DNA for the CDR3: TGTGCCAGCAGTTCCAGACCGGGACACTACCAAGAGACCCAGTACTTC. Residues: CASSSRPGHYQETQYF.

The chain combines TRBV5-1 with TRBJ2-7, with 7 positions matching TRBD2. V lost 0 bases and J lost 4; bases outside the gene matches: 13. The CDR3 is 17 residues long. CDR1 and CDR2 from the germline V gene are SGHRS and YFSETQ. The CDR3 reads CASSLAGLGPGGYEQYF. The CDR3 bases are TGCGCCAGCAGCTTGGCCGGACTAGGGCCCGGGGGGTACGAGCAGTACTTC.

The rearrangement uses TRBV29-1 and TRBJ1-2, with D perhaps TRBD1 (5 bases). Per the germline V gene, CDR1 is SQVTM and CDR2 is ANQGSEA. Trimming cost V 4 bases and J 10 bases, with 13 bases left between them. The CDR3 covers 11 residues. CDR3 coding DNA: TGCAGCGTTGGGGGGAATGGAGACTACACCTTC. This encodes CSVGGNGDYTF.

This clonotype was observed at least ten times. V usage is TRBV5-5 and J usage is TRBJ1-5; tentative D call: TRBD1 (5 bases). The germline gives CDR1 SGHKS, CDR2 YYEKEE (reference sequence). The CDR3 sequence is 13 residues long. Trimming stripped 8 bases from V and 4 bases from J, with 13 bases between. CDR3 coding DNA: TGTGCCAGTGGGGATCGGGGGAATCAGCCCCAGCATTTT. It is translated as CASGDRGNQPQHF. Full variable domain (missing parts from reference TRBV5-5 and TRBJ1-5): DAGVTQSPTHLIKTRGQQVTLRCSPISGHKSVSWYQQVLGQGPQFIFQYYEKEERGRGNFPDRFSARQFPNYSSELNVNALLLGDSALYLCASGDRGNQPQHFGDGTRLSIL.

This clonotype appeared many times. The V and J genes are TRBV27 and TRBJ2-4; the D is unclear. This CDR3 has 14 amino acids. Germline V gene lookup returns CDR1 MNHEY and CDR2 SMNVEV (reference sequence). Trimming took 2 bases from V and 1 from J, leaving 6 bases between them. CDR3: CASSLGVAKNIQYF. CDR3 DNA sequence: TGTGCCAGCAGTTTAGGGGTGGCCAAAAACATTCAGTACTTC.

V and J are TRBV7-2 and TRBJ2-5; D is possibly TRBD2 (6 bases). CDR3 size: 14 residues. The ends were cut back, 6 bases at V and 2 bases at J, with 13 bases in the middle. Germline CDR1 SGHTA, CDR2 FQGNSA. CDR3: CASRLLGGQETQYF. CDR3 sequence (DNA): TGTGCCAGCAGACTTTTGGGGGGACAAGAGACCCAGTACTTC.

The chain joins TRBV20-1 to TRBJ2-3, with a weak D call TRBD2 (6 bases). This CDR3 spans 16 amino acids. V was cut by 3 bases and J by 0 bases, with 16 bases left in between. The germline V gene has CDR1 DFQATT and CDR2 SNEGSKA (reference sequence). CDR3 sequence reads: CSASPLGSSSTDTQYF. CDR3 bases: TGCAGTGCTAGTCCCCTCGGGAGCAGCAGCACAGATACGCAGTATTTT.

A few counts support this clonotype. The rearrangement joins TRBV7-9 to TRBJ2-7, with D uncertain. Germline lookup yields CDR1 SEHNR and CDR2 FQNEAQ (reference sequence). Trimming removed 3 bases at V and 0 bases at J, with 15 bases between. The CDR3 contains 16 residues. CDR3 residues: CASSFPPTESSYEQYF. The DNA of the CDR3 is TGTGCCAGCAGCTTCCCCCCGACGGAAAGCTCCTACGAGCAGTACTTC.

This clonotype was observed many times. The rearrangement uses TRBV12-3 or TRBV12-4 and TRBJ2-3, with 7 nucleotides matching TRBD2. Losses at the gene ends were 7 bases for V and 2 bases for J; bases not matched to a gene: 6. This CDR3 has 14 amino acids. DNA of the CDR3: TGTGCCAGCACCTGGGGGGGACCCACAGATACGCAGTATTTT. This gives the protein CASTWGGPTDTQYF.

This sequence joins TRBV28 and TRBJ1-2; D may be TRBD1 (5 bases). CDR1 is MDHEN, CDR2 SYDVKM, per germline. The length of the CDR3 is 15 residues. The V end lost 5 bases, the J end lost 7 bases, and 20 bases lay between the germline ends. The chain's CDR3 is CASSRGRRGSVGYTF. For the CDR3, the DNA is TGTGCCAGCAGTAGGGGCCGACGGGGCTCTGTTGGCTACACCTTC.

The table lists this clonotype with a few counts. The V call is TRBV7-2, the J call TRBJ2-4; D is undetermined. Germline CDR1 and CDR2: SGHTA and FQGNSA. The V and J ends lost 5 bases and 7 bases respectively, with 9 bases between them. The CDR3 runs to 12 residues. The CDR3 bases are TGTGCCAGCAGCCTTCAAAGGAACATTCAGTACTTC. Translated, it gives CASSLQRNIQYF.

This clonotype was recorded many times. This chain uses TRBV29-1 with TRBJ2-2; the match to TRBD1 covers 8 bases. The CDR3 has 14 amino acids. J gave up 5 bases and V 4 bases, and 6 bases lay outside the gene matches. Per the germline V gene, CDR1 is SQVTM and CDR2 is ANQGSEA. CDR3 nucleotide sequence: TGCAGCGTTGCCCTAAACAGGGGGACCGGGGAGCTGTTTTTT. Translation gives CSVALNRGTGELFF.

This clonotype has just a few counts. Here the CDR3 DNA reads TGTGCCAGCAGCGTCGGATACTCCTACAATGAGCAGTTCTTC. Translation: CASSVGYSYNEQFF. The chain carries TRBV7-8 and TRBJ2-1; no firm D call. The CDR3 contains 14 residues. With 5 bases removed from V and 0 bases from J, the gap between germline ends came to 8 bases. Looked up from germline, CDR1 is SGHVS and CDR2 is FQNEAQ.